These 7 T cell receptor beta chains originate from one sample sequenced in a study of early T cells in non-severe SARS-CoV-2 infection. MiXCR was run by TCRdb on the 5' RACE reads, yielding one entry per CDR3 protein. Seen here are 70,000 to 85,000 distinct CDR3 sequences, over 10% observed once, and the top ten hold approximately 2.6%. The sample consisted of whole blood. The source is an adult who was a healthcare worker with PCR-confirmed SARS-CoV-2 infection or an uninfected control (not recorded which).

This clonotype was detected only a few times. The J gene is TRBJ1-1, the V gene TRBV5-1; the match to TRBD1 covers 8 bases. Germline V gives CDR1 SGHRS, CDR2 YFSETQ. V dropped 3 bases and J dropped 1; count of bases not matched to a gene: 2. The CDR3 consists of 14 residues. The CDR3: CASSSTGGNTEAFF. In nucleotides, the CDR3 is TGCGCCAGCAGCTCAACAGGGGGGAACACTGAAGCTTTCTTT.

The sample holds many counts of this clonotype. The rearrangement links TRBV10-3 to TRBJ2-7; possibly TRBD2 for D (5 bases). Germline lookup yields CDR1 ENHRY and CDR2 SYGVKD. Trimming removed 8 bases from V and 4 bases from J, with 18 bases in between. CDR3 length: 14 residues. The CDR3 sequence: CAISRSGVLYEQYF. The DNA for the CDR3 is TGTGCCATCTCCCGGTCCGGGGTTCTATACGAGCAGTACTTC.

This clonotype came up many times. The chain links TRBV6-6 to TRBJ1-1; weak D call: TRBD1 (5 bases). The CDR3 runs 14 residues. The ends were cut back, 5 bases at V and 8 bases at J, with 18 bases in the middle. Germline-derived CDR1 and CDR2 are MNHNY and SVGAGI (reference sequence). The DNA for the CDR3 is TGTGCCAGCAGTCCCGGGGGGAGGCAGGGCGAAGCTTTCTTT. It codes for CASSPGGRQGEAFF.

In its sample, this clonotype was seen a few times. The chain carries TRBV5-6 and TRBJ1-4, with D unclear. CDR1 and CDR2 from the germline V gene are SGHDT and YYEEEE. The CDR3 extends over 14 amino acids. V lost 0 bases and J 7 bases, leaving 10 bases between the germline ends. The DNA of the CDR3 is TGTGCCAGCAGCTTGGTCGGGATCCCTGAAAAACTGTTTTTT. This encodes CASSLVGIPEKLFF.

J is TRBJ2-5 and V is TRBV28; 9 bases map to TRBD2. Looked up from germline, CDR1 is MDHEN and CDR2 is SYDVKM. Trimming at V came to 10 bases and at J to 4 bases, leaving 10 bases not matched to a gene. The length of the CDR3 is 14 residues. The DNA of the CDR3 is TGTGCCACCCGGGATAGCGGGAGCCCAGAGACCCAGTACTTC. It codes for CATRDSGSPETQYF.

In its sample, this clonotype was seen a few times. This chain uses TRBV6-2 or TRBV6-3 with TRBJ1-2, with TRBD1 matching over 9 bases. V gave up 5 bases and J gave up 7 bases; unmatched junction bases: 5. CDR3 length equals 13 residues. Germline V gene data show CDR1 as MNHEY and CDR2 as SVGEGT. The CDR3 loop reads CASSVDRGGGYTF. For the CDR3, the DNA is TGTGCCAGCAGTGTGGACAGGGGCGGTGGCTACACCTTC.

The J gene is TRBJ2-7, the V gene TRBV2; no clear D gene. The germline V gene encodes CDR1 SNHLY and CDR2 FYNNEI. Trimming removed 3 bases at V and 0 bases at J, with 12 bases between. The CDR3 sequence is 15 residues long. CDR3 nucleotides: TGTGCCAGCAGTGAGGACGGCTTAACCTCCTACGAGCAGTACTTC. This encodes CASSEDGLTSYEQYF.